The rows below give T cell receptor beta chains drawn from one sample of a study of naive and memory T cell subsets. TCRdb redid the calling of the UMI-ligation and nested PCR reads with MiXCR, one entry per CDR3 protein. The profile shows 130,000 or so distinct CDR3 sequences, 36% of them singletons. The sequenced sample was central memory CD4+ T cells from blood. These receptors all stem from a human donor in good health. CDR3s include the opening cysteine and the closing phenylalanine or tryptophan. The D gene is left open where the match is weak. Size values are once, few and many counts, or a class for expanded clones, and some rows have none.

d_gene	v_gene	abundance	j_gene	CDR3nt	CDR3aa
.	TRBV7-6	.	TRBJ1-4	TGTGCCAGCAGCTTAGAACGGTCATTTAATGAAAAACTGTTTTTT	CASSLERSFNEKLFF
.	TRBV30	few	TRBJ2-3	TGTGCCTGGACCCGGGACCTCCGCACAGATACGCAGTATTTT	CAWTRDLRTDTQYF
.	TRBV6-2/TRBV6-3	.	TRBJ1-2	TGTGCCAGCAGTTACTCGGGCAGAGGGTCCAACTATGGCTACACCTTC	CASSYSGRGSNYGYTF
.	TRBV6-1	.	TRBJ2-7	TGTGCCAGCATACTTAAGGCGGGACCATACGAGCAGTACTTC	CASILKAGPYEQYF
.	TRBV11-2	few	TRBJ2-7	TGTGCCAGCAGCGTCTCGGGCGGGAACTACGAGCAGTACTTC	CASSVSGGNYEQYF
.	TRBV20-1	many	TRBJ2-1	TGCAGTGCTAGAGATCTAGGGACCTACAGGGCCAATGAGCAGTTCTTC	CSARDLGTYRANEQFF
.	TRBV7-2	few	TRBJ2-5	TGTGCCAGCAGCTCCACAGGGACCCAGTACTTC	CASSSTGTQYF
.	TRBV29-1	few	TRBJ1-6	TGCAGCGTTATACAGGAGAGGGGTTCACCCCTCCACTTT	CSVIQERGSPLHF
TRBD2	TRBV20-1	few	TRBJ2-5	TGCAGTGCTAGAACTAGCGGGGCAACAAACAGAGAGACCCAGTACTTC	CSARTSGATNRETQYF
TRBD1	TRBV5-1	.	TRBJ2-3	TGCGCCAGCAGCTACGGGACAGGGCTCGCAGATACGCAGTATTTT	CASSYGTGLADTQYF
.	TRBV30	.	TRBJ1-3	TGTGCCTGGAGTGTACGGTCAGGTGGAAACACCATATATTTT	CAWSVRSGGNTIYF
.	TRBV11-2	.	TRBJ2-6	TGTGCCAGCAGCGCAAGACCTCGGATCCCTGGGGCCAACGTCCTGACTTTC	CASSARPRIPGANVLTF
.	TRBV3-1	.	TRBJ2-7	TGTGCCAGCAGCCGCAGAGGGTTCTACGAGCAGTACTTC	CASSRRGFYEQYF
.	TRBV12-3/TRBV12-4	few	TRBJ1-6	TGTGCCAGCAGTAAGGGGTTAGGGTATAATTCACCCCTCCACTTT	CASSKGLGYNSPLHF
.	TRBV27	.	TRBJ1-5	TGTGCCAGCAGTTATAGGGGAGCAGGGTTGAATCAGCCCCAGCATTTT	CASSYRGAGLNQPQHF
.	TRBV6-5	few	TRBJ1-1	TGTGCCAGCTCAAAGCGTGTGCTCCTGAACACTGAAGCTTTCTTT	CASSKRVLLNTEAFF
.	TRBV7-2	.	TRBJ2-2	TGTGCCAGCAGCCGTCAGTCCGGAAGAACAAGTATTGCCGGGGAGCTGTTTTTT	CASSRQSGRTSIAGELFF
.	TRBV28	.	TRBJ1-1	TGTGCCAGCATCGATGTGGGCAGCAACACTGAAGCTTTCTTT	CASIDVGSNTEAFF
.	TRBV20-1	many	TRBJ2-5	TGCAGTGCCCCACGCGGGGAGACCCAGTACTTC	CSAPRGETQYF
TRBD2	TRBV5-1	.	TRBJ2-3	TGCGCCAGCAGCTTGAAGGGAGGGCTCGGAGATACGCAGTATTTT	CASSLKGGLGDTQYF
.	TRBV7-2	.	TRBJ2-1	TGTGCCAGCAGCCTAGACTTCCACTTGGACAATGAGCAGTTCTTC	CASSLDFHLDNEQFF
TRBD2	TRBV7-8	.	TRBJ2-2	TGTGCCAGCAGCTTAGGTCGTGATGGCGGGAGGGCCCGGGCCGGGGAGCTGTTTTTT	CASSLGRDGGRARAGELFF
TRBD1	TRBV6-2/TRBV6-3	.	TRBJ2-7	TGTGCCAGCAGTTACTCGTATAGAGGGGGCCACTACGAGCAGTACTTC	CASSYSYRGGHYEQYF
TRBD2	TRBV20-1	few	TRBJ2-3	TGCAGTGTCCCGGCTAGCGGGAGTATGGATACGCAGTATTTT	CSVPASGSMDTQYF
.	TRBV12-3/TRBV12-4	.	TRBJ2-7	TGTGCCAGCAGTTTCCTGCACGCAAACCAAGGCTACGAGCAGTACTTC	CASSFLHANQGYEQYF
.	TRBV11-2	.	TRBJ2-1	TGTGCCAGCAGCCCGCAATCCGGGACACCACGGAAGTTCTTC	CASSPQSGTPRKFF
.	TRBV29-1	.	TRBJ2-1	TGCAGCGTTGGACAGCAGATAAACAATGAGCAGTTCTTC	CSVGQQINNEQFF
.	TRBV28	.	TRBJ2-2	TGTGCCAGCAGTTTTCTTAGGTCGAGGTCCGGGGAGCTGTTTTTT	CASSFLRSRSGELFF
.	TRBV28	few	TRBJ2-7	TGTGCCAGCGTTGACAGCTACGAGCAGTACTTC	CASVDSYEQYF
TRBD1	TRBV6-6	.	TRBJ2-7	TGTGCCAGCAGTTATTACAGGGGCCGCGAGCAGTACTTC	CASSYYRGREQYF
.	TRBV20-1	many	TRBJ2-3	TGCAGTGCACTTCGACAGACTTCAGATACGCAGTATTTT	CSALRQTSDTQYF
.	TRBV28	few	TRBJ2-3	TGTGCCAGCAGTTTCCGGGGGCAGGGGCAAGATACGCAGTATTTT	CASSFRGQGQDTQYF
.	TRBV29-1	few	TRBJ1-5	TGCAGCGTTGAAGGCACGAGGAATCAGCCCCAGCATTTT	CSVEGTRNQPQHF
.	TRBV14	.	TRBJ2-6	TGTGCCAGCAGCCCGAGGAACCTCGGGGCCAACGTCCTGACTTTC	CASSPRNLGANVLTF
.	TRBV19	.	TRBJ2-3	TGTGCCAGTAGTCGAAGGGACGGAACCACAGATACGCAGTATTTT	CASSRRDGTTDTQYF
.	TRBV29-1	.	TRBJ2-4	TGCAGCGTTAGTGGGGAGGCCAAAAACATTCAGTACTTC	CSVSGEAKNIQYF
.	TRBV28	few	TRBJ2-7	TGTGCCAGCAGTTTATACGGGCCGCGGGGCGAGCAGTACTTC	CASSLYGPRGEQYF
TRBD2	TRBV9	.	TRBJ2-7	TGTGCCAGCAGCGTAGGCACTAGCGGGAGTAACGAGCAGTACTTC	CASSVGTSGSNEQYF
.	TRBV6-6	once	TRBJ1-6	TGTGCCAGCGGAGGTCAGGCACGGCAACTCCTCCACTTT	CASGGQARQLLHF
.	TRBV29-1	few	TRBJ1-2	TGCAGCGTAACTCAGGGGCAGTTCGGCTATGGCTACACCTTC	CSVTQGQFGYGYTF
.	TRBV28	.	TRBJ1-4	TGTGCCAGCAGTATCACGGGACGGCTGAATGAAAAACTGTTTTTT	CASSITGRLNEKLFF
TRBD1	TRBV5-1	few	TRBJ2-4	TGCGCCAGCAGCCAGGGGGCGACAGACAAAAACATTCAGTACTTC	CASSQGATDKNIQYF
TRBD2	TRBV7-6	.	TRBJ2-1	TGTGCTAGCAGCCGCGGGACTACCTCCAATGAGCAGTTCTTC	CASSRGTTSNEQFF
.	TRBV3-1	.	TRBJ1-2	TGTGCCAGCAGCCCAGGGACGGACCCTTCCTATGGCTACACCTTC	CASSPGTDPSYGYTF
.	TRBV6-1	.	TRBJ2-2	TGTGCCAGCAATCCACCACTATACACCGGGGAGCTGTTTTTT	CASNPPLYTGELFF
TRBD1	TRBV6-2/TRBV6-3	.	TRBJ2-7	TGTGCCAGCAGTGAGACCGGGACAGGGCCTGAGCAGTACTTC	CASSETGTGPEQYF
TRBD2	TRBV11-2	.	TRBJ2-1	TGTGCCAGCAGCTTTTGGACTAGCGTCCATGAGCAGTTCTTC	CASSFWTSVHEQFF
.	TRBV29-1	many	TRBJ2-1	TGCAGCGTCCAAAAGACCACCCTCTTGGGCAATGAGCAGTTCTTC	CSVQKTTLLGNEQFF
TRBD2	TRBV19	.	TRBJ2-2	TGTGCCATGGCTAGCGGGAGAGCCACCGGGGAGCTGTTTTTT	CAMASGRATGELFF
.	TRBV7-2	.	TRBJ2-4	TGTGCCAGCAGCTTAGCGTCGCAACAGCCCAAAAACATTCAGTACTTC	CASSLASQQPKNIQYF
.	TRBV3-1	.	TRBJ2-1	TGTGCCAGCAGCCGGCAGGGGTACGATGAGCAGTTCTTC	CASSRQGYDEQFF
.	TRBV7-6	.	TRBJ2-5	TGTGCCAGCAGCTCTGCTAGGATAGAGACCCAGTACTTC	CASSSARIETQYF